These 28 T cell receptor beta chains were sequenced from one sample in a study of response to subunit inactivated influenza vaccine. One entry per CDR3 protein results from TCRdb running MiXCR on the RT-PCR reads. The sample includes approximately 490,000 distinct CDR3 sequences, under 8.5% of them seen just once. The sample consisted of PBMCs from blood, taken approximately 25 months after vaccination. The receptors were gathered from a man aged 50-75 years who received an inactivated influenza vaccine.

This clonotype was counted between two and nine times. The rearrangement joins TRBV7-8 to TRBJ2-5; TRBD2 might be the D (5 bases). The CDR3 length is 16 residues. Per germline, CDR1 SGHVS and CDR2 FQNEAQ. V shed 4 bases and J shed 1 base, with 16 bases lying between them. The CDR3 bases are TGTGCCAGCAGCTCGGCGGGCTCACGAAGCCAAGAGACCCAGTACTTC. The encoded protein is CASSSAGSRSQETQYF.

The chain couples TRBV4-2 to TRBJ1-4; the D gene is possibly TRBD1 (5 bases). CDR1 LGHNA and CDR2 YNFKEQ come from the germline V gene. CDR3 size: 14 residues. V was trimmed by 1 base and J by 4 bases, leaving 7 bases between them. In DNA form, the CDR3 reads TGTGCCAGCAGCCAAGTTCAGGGTAATGAAAAACTGTTTTTT. Its translation is CASSQVQGNEKLFF.

The chain has TRBV5-1 and TRBJ2-5; D possibly corresponds to TRBD2 (5 bases). CDR1 SGHRS and CDR2 YFSETQ come from the germline V gene. Trimming stripped 6 bases from V and 5 bases from J, with 11 bases between. The CDR3 totals 12 residues. The CDR3 loop is CASMGQRETQYF. In DNA, the CDR3 is TGCGCCAGCATGGGCCAGCGGGAGACCCAGTACTTC.

The sample holds many counts of this clonotype. The chain has TRBV4-3 and TRBJ2-2; 7 bases are a match to TRBD1. Trimming removed 4 bases from V and 4 bases from J; junction bases left unmatched: 6. In germline, CDR1 is LGHNA, CDR2 YSLEER. CDR3 length equals 15 residues. The CDR3 spells CASSPNTGATGELFF. CDR3 in DNA: TGCGCCAGCAGCCCAAACACAGGGGCCACCGGGGAGCTGTTTTTT.

This clonotype was picked up a small number of times. A much larger clone lies one base from this, so it may be a read error. The chain recombines TRBV11-2 with TRBJ2-7; 7 positions agree with TRBD2. Trimming took 5 bases from V and 3 from J; bases not matched to a gene: 4. CDR1 is SGHAT and CDR2 is FQNNGV in the germline V gene. The CDR3 consists of 13 residues. The CDR3, as DNA: TGTGCCAGCAGCCCCCAGCGGGGCTACGAGCAGTACTTC. Its translation is CASSPQRGYEQYF.

V is TRBV28 and J is TRBJ2-3; D is unresolved. CDR3 length equals 17 residues. From germline, CDR1 is MDHEN and CDR2 SYDVKM. V lost 5 bases to trimming and J lost 2 bases, with 20 bases between them. The CDR3 region is CASSQRRNPRNTDTQYF. The CDR3 region has the DNA TGTGCCAGCAGTCAACGAAGAAACCCGAGGAACACAGATACGCAGTATTTT. The full variable domain, with the rest looked up from reference TRBV28 and TRBJ2-3, is DVKVTQSSRYLVKRTGEKVFLECVQDMDHENMFWYRQDPGLGLRLIYFSYDVKMKEKGDIPEGYSVSREKKERFSLILESASTNQTSMYLCASSQRRNPRNTDTQYFGPGTRLTVL.

This clonotype was seen a handful of times. V usage is TRBV20-1 and J usage is TRBJ1-6; 9 bases fit TRBD1. V lost 1 base to trimming and J lost 8 bases; unmatched junction nucleotides: 12. Germline V CDR1 and CDR2: DFQATT, SNEGSKA (reference sequence). The CDR3 runs 17 residues. The CDR3 DNA reads TGCAGTGCTAGAGTTTCCGGGACAGGGAACAGGTATTCACCCCTCCACTTT. Amino acid sequence: CSARVSGTGNRYSPLHF.

The gene calls are TRBV5-1 and TRBJ2-5, with TRBD2 matching over 13 bases. The CDR3 is 15 amino acids. After removal of 5 bases from V and 3 bases from J, the junction contained 4 bases not matched to a gene. CDR1 is SGHRS and CDR2 is YFSETQ in the germline V gene. The CDR3 bases are TGCGCCAGCAGACCGGGACTAGCGGGAAAAGAGACCCAGTACTTC. Translation gives CASRPGLAGKETQYF.

The chain employs TRBV7-8 and TRBJ2-5; D gene uncertain. The germline V and J ends were trimmed by 2 bases and 1 base, with 11 bases remaining between them. CDR1 and CDR2 (germline): SGHVS, FQNEAQ. The CDR3 has 15 residues. DNA for the CDR3: TGTGCCAGCAGCTTATGGTCACGCTCCCAAGAGACCCAGTACTTC. Residues: CASSLWSRSQETQYF.

This clonotype was counted only a few times. The chain uses TRBV24-1 and TRBJ1-5; D is ambiguous. Trimming shortened V by 1 base and J by 5 bases, and 2 bases separated the two germline ends. CDR3 length: 12 amino acids. CDR1 KGHDR and CDR2 SFDVKD come from the germline V gene. The CDR3 loop is CATSDFDQPQHF. CDR3 DNA sequence: TGTGCCACCAGTGATTTTGATCAGCCCCAGCATTTT.

The table lists this clonotype with many counts. The rearrangement links TRBV30 to TRBJ2-1; weak D call: TRBD1 (5 bases). Deletions cut 4 bases from V and 2 bases from J, with 12 bases between. This CDR3 is 14 amino acids long. The germline gives CDR1 GTSNPN, CDR2 SVGIG (reference sequence). In DNA form, the CDR3 reads TGTGCCTGGAAACTAAAGGGGACCTACAATGAGCAGTTCTTC. Amino acid sequence: CAWKLKGTYNEQFF.

This clonotype has at least ten counts. This chain joins TRBV24-1 and TRBJ2-1, with 10 positions matching TRBD2. Germline CDR1 is KGHDR and CDR2 is SFDVKD. With 2 bases clipped from V and 6 bases from J, the junction kept 9 bases outside the gene matches. The CDR3 has 17 residues. CDR3 sequence: CATSDYSTSGFSNEQFF. CDR3 bases: TGTGCCACCAGTGATTACTCGACTAGCGGGTTTAGCAATGAGCAGTTCTTC.

This clonotype was counted ten times or more. The CDR3 DNA follows: TGCGCCAGCAGCCAAGATTACGGGAGGGTTGCCGGGGAGCTGTTTTTT. Its translation is CASSQDYGRVAGELFF. The chain joins TRBV4-3 to TRBJ2-2, with TRBD2 matching over 8 bases. The V segment lost 0 bases and the J segment 6 bases; nucleotides outside the gene matches: 6. Germline values: CDR1 LGHNA, CDR2 YSLEER. The CDR3 is 16 residues long.

The chain carries TRBV12-3 or TRBV12-4 and TRBJ1-2, with a weak D call TRBD1 (5 bases). The CDR3 covers 16 residues. Trimming cost V 3 bases and J 3 bases, with 17 bases left between them. CDR3 amino acids: CASSFILGGEDYGYTF. The CDR3 nucleotides read TGTGCCAGCAGTTTTATTTTGGGAGGGGAGGACTATGGCTACACCTTC.

The genes are TRBV7-9 and TRBJ1-6; D not resolved. CDR3 size: 15 residues. CDR1 and CDR2 from the germline V gene are SEHNR and FQNEAQ (reference sequence). Trimming took 1 base from V and 9 from J, leaving 13 bases between them. CDR3 DNA: TGTGCCAGCAGCTTAGGTCGTCTGGATTTTTCACCCCTCCACTTT. Protein: CASSLGRLDFSPLHF.

V and J are TRBV6-5 and TRBJ2-7; no clear D gene. The germline CDR1 and CDR2 sequences are MNHEY and SVGAGI. The CDR3 has 15 amino acids. The ends were cut back, 3 bases at V and 2 bases at J, with 14 bases in the middle. In DNA form, the CDR3 reads TGTGCCAGCAGTTATTCACCAGCCCGAACCTACGAGCAGTACTTC. This translates into CASSYSPARTYEQYF.

There are a few counts of this clonotype. The V gene is TRBV14, the J gene TRBJ2-7; TRBD1 or TRBD2 may be the D gene (6 bases each). CDR1 and CDR2 (germline): SGHDN, FVKESK. The CDR3 length is 14 residues. The ends were cut back, 3 bases at V and 0 bases at J, with 9 bases in the middle. As DNA, the CDR3 is TGTGCCAGCAGCCATCGGGGGCTCTCCTACGAGCAGTACTTC. Its protein is CASSHRGLSYEQYF.

This clonotype was found a few times. The J gene is TRBJ1-6, the V gene TRBV7-2, with 8 positions matching TRBD1. V shed 0 bases and J 9 bases; nucleotides not matched to a gene: 7. The CDR3 totals 16 residues. Germline loops: CDR1 SGHTA, CDR2 FQGNSA. Written as DNA, the CDR3 is TGTGCCAGCAGCTTAGCCGCGGTGACAGGGGCTTCACCCCTCCACTTT. Encoded protein: CASSLAAVTGASPLHF.

This clonotype was found many times. The chain uses TRBV3-1 and TRBJ2-4; perhaps TRBD2 as D (6 bases). The CDR3 is 15 residues long. Germline V CDR1 and CDR2: LGHDT, YNNKEL (reference sequence). V gave up 4 bases and J gave up 6 bases, with 16 bases separating them. The CDR3 DNA sequence: TGTGCCAGCAGCCGAGTAGGAGGGTTTGGAAACATTCAGTACTTC. It is translated as CASSRVGGFGNIQYF.

This clonotype came up many times. J is TRBJ2-1 and V is TRBV5-1; D remains ambiguous. The CDR3 totals 15 residues. Germline CDR1 SGHRS, CDR2 YFSETQ. V shed 1 base and J shed 0 bases, with 8 bases lying between them. CDR3 coding DNA: TGCGCCAGCAGCTTGAAGCTCAGCTCCTACAATGAGCAGTTCTTC. It specifies CASSLKLSSYNEQFF.

This clonotype has a handful of counts. The rearrangement uses TRBV6-2 or TRBV6-3 and TRBJ2-5, with 8 bases fitting TRBD2. The CDR3 totals 15 residues. Trimming removed 4 bases from V and 5 bases from J; junction bases left unmatched: 9. CDR1 and CDR2 from the germline V gene are MNHEY and SVGEGT. The CDR3 region is CASSSGLASWETQYF. The DNA of the CDR3 is TGTGCCAGCAGTTCAGGACTAGCTTCCTGGGAGACCCAGTACTTC.

V gene TRBV10-3 combines with J gene TRBJ2-1, with TRBD2 identical over 8 bases. With 8 bases clipped from V and 6 bases from J, the junction kept 6 bases outside the gene matches. The CDR3 sequence is 13 residues long. The germline V gene has CDR1 ENHRY and CDR2 SYGVKD. The CDR3 DNA sequence: TGTGCCATCGGGGGACTAGGGGGCAATGAGCAGTTCTTC. This gives the protein CAIGGLGGNEQFF.

This clonotype was counted a few times. This chain joins TRBV29-1 and TRBJ2-5; D perhaps matches TRBD2 (6 bases). Between the trimmed V and J ends, which lost 1 base and 10 bases, there was a span of 10 bases. Looked up from germline, CDR1 is SQVTM and CDR2 is ANQGSEA. This CDR3 has 11 residues. CDR3 sequence: CSVEVWEDQYF. The CDR3 DNA is TGCAGCGTTGAAGTCTGGGAGGACCAGTACTTC.

In its sample, this clonotype was seen many times. The chain is built from TRBV20-1 and TRBJ1-5; 7 positions match TRBD1. This CDR3 spans 16 amino acids. With V trimmed by 5 bases and J by 1 base, 11 bases remained unmatched. The V gene's germline CDR1 is DFQATT and CDR2 SNEGSKA (reference sequence). Written as DNA, the CDR3 is TGCAGTGCTTCGGAAAACAGGGGATGGAGCAATCAGCCCCAGCATTTT. Residues: CSASENRGWSNQPQHF.

The chain is built from TRBV19 and TRBJ2-1, with 8 bases lining up with TRBD2. CDR1 LNHDA and CDR2 SQIVND come from the germline V gene (reference sequence). With V trimmed by 7 bases and J by 10 bases, 18 bases remained unmatched. This CDR3 contains 16 residues. CDR3 sequence reads: CASISTGTSLSGEQFF. The CDR3 DNA follows: TGTGCCAGTATTTCCACCGGGACTAGTCTATCAGGGGAGCAGTTCTTC.

This clonotype came up a few times. The rearrangement joins TRBV4-2 to TRBJ2-7; no definite D call. Germline CDR1 LGHNA, CDR2 YNFKEQ. This CDR3 is 12 amino acids long. The V gene lost 0 bases and the J gene lost 7 bases, with 7 bases spanning the gap. CDR3: CASSQDPMEQYF. CDR3 in DNA: TGTGCCAGCAGCCAAGACCCCATGGAGCAGTACTTC.

This clonotype has only a few counts. The chain uses TRBV5-1 and TRBJ1-1, with D perhaps TRBD1 (5 bases). The CDR3 covers 15 residues. Per germline, CDR1 SGHRS and CDR2 YFSETQ. Trimming shortened V by 0 bases and J by 6 bases, and 15 bases separated the two germline ends. DNA for the CDR3: TGCGCCAGCAGCTTGGAACAGGCGTTGATTTCTGAAGCTTTCTTT. Translated: CASSLEQALISEAFF.

The chain recombines TRBV7-3 with TRBJ1-1; no clear D gene. This CDR3 is built from 16 residues. CDR1 is SGHTA and CDR2 is FQGTGA in the germline V gene. The V and J ends lost 2 bases and 0 bases respectively, with 13 bases between them. CDR3 amino acids: CASSLDGRFVNTEAFF. CDR3 nucleotides: TGTGCCAGCAGCTTAGACGGACGATTCGTGAACACTGAAGCTTTCTTT.